Below, 14 T cell receptor beta chains from the same sample are listed, as sequenced in a study of T cell clonality in common variable immunodeficiency (dated by TCRdb to between 2014 and 2017). Their antigens are not known. The full study reports these points: Fewer deletions and N-nucleotide insertions were reportedly observed in CVID TCRbeta sequences, and highly modified clones with 13 or more V deletions were reportedly absent from CVID TCRbeta sequences.

Libraries were constructed by the immunoSEQ multiplex PCR assay. TCRdb retrieved this table from immuneACCESS and kept in-frame rearrangements only. Not all clones are present; in checked studies, unresolved V genes account for under half, and no reason is known for the remainder. Listed for this sample are over 30,000 clones, none observed only a single time. The ten biggest clones cover approximately 7% of the sample. Sequenced material: peripheral blood mononuclear cells. The receptors come from a human donor with common variable immunodeficiency.

This clone was seen at least ten times. The DNA ends 3 residues before the CDR3 does, and the rest of the CDR3 is filled in from the germline J gene. The gene calls are TRBV7-2 and TRBJ1-2; tentative D call: TRBD1 (6 bases). Germline V gene data show CDR1 as SGHTA and CDR2 as FQGNSA. The CDR3 runs 15 residues. V was clipped by 1 base and J by 7 bases, with 16 bases between them. The sequenced part of the CDR3 DNA is TGTGCCAGCAGCTTAGGATTTCAGGGGTCCGGTGGC. Amino acid sequence: CASSLGFQGSGG. The entire CDR3 is CASSLGFQGSGGYTF. Full variable domain (outside the CDR3, taken from reference TRBV7-2 and TRBJ1-2): GAGVSQSPSNKVTEKGKDVELRCDPISGHTALYWYRQSLGQGLEFLIYFQGNSAPDKSGLPSDRFSAERTGGSVSTLTIQRTQQEDSAVYLCASSLGFQGSGGYTFGSGTRLTVV.

In regard to this clone: From the germline J gene comes the end of the CDR3, since the read stops 3 residues before it. This rearrangement joins TRBV11-3 to TRBJ2-7, with D unresolved. Germline V gene sequence: CDR1 SGHNT, CDR2 YENEEA. V was clipped by 0 bases and J by 0 bases, with 9 bases between them. The CDR3 length is 15 residues. The CDR3 reads CASSLEAGSSYEQYF. The sequenced CDR3 bases are TGTGCCAGCAGCTTAGAGGCAGGTTCCTCCTACGAG.

This clone was detected many times. The read terminates 3 residues before the CDR3 end, so the remaining end is supplied by the germline J gene. The chain links TRBV5-1 to TRBJ2-2; 9 bases map to TRBD1. V dropped 5 bases and J dropped 6; count of bases not matched to a gene: 5. There are 14 residues in the CDR3. Germline CDR1 SGHRS, CDR2 YFSETQ. CDR3: CASRRDRDAGELFF. CDR3 DNA (partial): TGCGCCAGCAGACGGGACAGGGACGCCGGGGAG.

A word on this clone: From the germline J gene comes the end of the CDR3, since the read stops 3 residues before it. The chain employs TRBV2 and TRBJ2-1, with D possibly being TRBD1 (5 bases). Trimming left V 6 bases short and J 1 base short, with 13 bases between. The CDR3 has 15 amino acids. Germline CDR1 and CDR2: SNHLY and FYNNEI. The CDR3 bases that were read are TGTGCCAGCAGGGCAGACAGTCAATCCTACAATGAG. The encoded protein is CASRADSQSYNE. The full CDR3 reads CASRADSQSYNEQFF.

A note on this clone: The CDR3 is cut off 3 residues early in the read; its end comes from the germline J gene. The chain joins TRBV7-9 to TRBJ1-6, with 7 bases identical to TRBD1. There are 14 residues in the CDR3. Trimming cost V 8 bases and J 9 bases; bases outside gene matches: 10. Looked up from germline, CDR1 is SEHNR and CDR2 is FQNEAQ (reference sequence). The CDR3 region is CASGDPGGSSPLHF. Incomplete CDR3 DNA: TGTGCCAGCGGGGACCCAGGGGGTAGTTCACCC.

With regard to this clone: The read falls 3 residues short of the CDR3 end, and the missing part is taken from the germline J gene. The chain has TRBV7-3 and TRBJ2-3; 7 nucleotides line up with TRBD1. This CDR3 contains 15 residues. J lost 0 bases, V lost 5 bases, and 5 bases had no gene match. Germline CDR1 SGHTA, CDR2 FQGTGA. CDR3 bases read: TGTGCCAGCAGCCGGGGACAGTTCAGCACAGATACG. Translated, it gives CASSRGQFSTDT. The whole CDR3 sequence is CASSRGQFSTDTQYF.

A remark on this clone: Sequencing ends 3 residues short of the CDR3 end; the germline J gene provides the rest. The chain has TRBV5-6 and TRBJ2-5; 11 bases agree with TRBD2. There are 15 residues in the CDR3. Germline-derived CDR1 and CDR2 are SGHDT and YYEEEE. V lost 5 bases to trimming and J lost 5 bases; unmatched junction nucleotides: 8. CDR3 loop: CASSIAGGPAETQYF. The CDR3 bases that were read are TGTGCCAGCAGTATAGCGGGAGGGCCGGCGGAGACC.

Points on this clone: The missing CDR3 end, 3 residues past where the read stops, is filled in from the germline J gene. The genes are TRBV20-1 and TRBJ2-7, with 7 nucleotides matching TRBD1. The CDR3 sequence is 16 residues long. The V segment lost 2 bases and the J segment 0 bases; nucleotides outside the gene matches: 10. The germline gives CDR1 DFQATT, CDR2 SNEGSKA (reference sequence). The CDR3 bases that were read are TGCAGTGCTAGAACTACAGGGGCCGCCTTCTCCTACGAG. Translation: CSARTTGAAFSYE. The whole CDR3 protein is CSARTTGAAFSYEQYF.

Notes on this clone: The read gets to within 3 residues of the CDR3 end, and the germline J gene fills in the rest. The chain is built from TRBV7-3 and TRBJ2-3; D not resolved. The CDR3 length is 14 residues. CDR1 is SGHTA, CDR2 FQGTGA, per germline. V lost 3 bases and J 5 bases, leaving 12 bases between the germline ends. The CDR3 region is CASSFRYGGDTQYF. The CDR3 bases that were read are TGTGCCAGCAGCTTCCGATACGGTGGAGATACG.

A remark on this clone: The missing CDR3 end, 3 residues past where the read stops, is filled in from the germline J gene. V is TRBV6-1 and J is TRBJ1-2, with a possible D match to TRBD1 (6 bases). Germline CDR1 MNHNS, CDR2 SASEGT. The CDR3 has 15 amino acids. The ends were cut back, 2 bases at V and 7 bases at J, with 17 bases in the middle. CDR3 DNA (partial): TGTGCCAGCAGTGAATCACGGGGGGCGCTGTTTGGC. Translated: CASSESRGALFG. The full CDR3 sequence reads CASSESRGALFGYTF.

This clone was seen ten or more times. Coverage ceases 3 residues before the CDR3 finishes, and the germline J gene fills in the end. V and J are TRBV14 and TRBJ2-1; the match to TRBD1 covers 9 bases. V was pared by 4 bases and J by 4 bases, with 11 bases of the junction left unmatched. The length of the CDR3 is 17 residues. Germline CDR1 is SGHDN and CDR2 is FVKESK. CDR3 sequence reads: CASSPYGTGNSYNEQFF. The DNA read from the CDR3 is TGTGCCAGCAGCCCATACGGGACAGGGAATAGTTACAATGAG.

Concerning this clone itself: The read falls 3 residues short of the CDR3 end, and the missing part is taken from the germline J gene. The V gene is TRBV13, the J gene TRBJ2-1; possible D gene TRBD2, 5 bases. Germline CDR1 reads PRHDT; CDR2 reads FYEKMQ (reference sequence). V was shortened by 6 bases and J by 0 bases, with 9 bases between the two germline ends. The length of the CDR3 is 14 residues. This CDR3 reads CASRPTNSYNEQFF. The covered CDR3 bases are TGTGCCAGCAGACCGACTAACTCCTACAATGAG.

This clone was observed a few times. The CDR3 end falls 3 residues outside the read, so it is completed with the germline J gene. The genes are TRBV27 and TRBJ2-7; maybe TRBD1 (5 bases). The CDR3 extends over 11 amino acids. Between the trimmed V and J ends, which lost 6 bases and 3 bases, there was a span of 6 bases. The germline gives CDR1 MNHEY, CDR2 SMNVEV (reference sequence). CDR3 region: CASRTVYEQYF. The CDR3 DNA, read in part, is TGTGCCAGCAGGACAGTCTACGAG.

This clone occurred a few times. The CDR3 end lies 3 residues beyond the end of the read and is filled in from the germline J gene. The J gene is TRBJ1-4, the V gene TRBV7-9; D is possibly TRBD1 (6 bases). Germline CDR1 reads SEHNR; CDR2 reads FQNEAQ (reference sequence). The V and J ends lost 3 bases and 8 bases respectively, with 10 bases between them. This CDR3 is built from 13 residues. The CDR3 loop is CASSFAGGEKLFF. CDR3 DNA, as far as it was read: TGTGCCAGCAGCTTCGCTGGGGGCGAAAAA.